The 7 T cell receptor beta chains below all came from one sample that was sequenced in a study of post-analysis software for immune sequencing data. Notes on the study in general: Comparison of patients with controls showed roughly five TRBV segments more frequent in patients, TRBV5-6, TRBV5-1 and TRBV20-1 among them.

The TCR beta cDNA libraries contained unique molecular identifiers. TCRdb itself ran the PCR reads through MiXCR, one entry per CDR3 protein. The repertoire consists of about 820,000 distinct CDR3 sequences, with roughly 50% occurring once and the leading ten covering roughly 4.4%. These receptors' targets are unknown. Material for sequencing was blood. The receptors derive from a girl under 18 with multiple sclerosis.

The chain uses TRBV29-1 and TRBJ1-5; D unclear. Trimming pared 7 bases from V and 2 bases from J, leaving 12 bases between. This CDR3 is 13 amino acids long. In germline, CDR1 is SQVTM, CDR2 ANQGSEA. The CDR3 here is CSAGGPGNQPQHF. CDR3 nucleotides: TGCAGCGCGGGAGGGCCTGGCAATCAGCCCCAGCATTTT.

The V gene is TRBV7-9, the J gene TRBJ2-7; D not certain. The CDR3 sequence is 13 residues long. The germline gives CDR1 SEHNR, CDR2 FQNEAQ (reference sequence). The V end was cut by 1 base, the J end by 3 bases, with 7 bases between. The CDR3 sequence is CASSLDGRYEQYF. DNA of the CDR3: TGTGCCAGCAGCTTAGATGGACGCTACGAGCAGTACTTC.

The chain links TRBV4-1 to TRBJ2-3; 10 bases agree with TRBD2. This CDR3 comprises 16 residues. The germline V gene encodes CDR1 MGHRA and CDR2 YSYEKL. With V trimmed by 2 bases and J by 0 bases, 2 bases remained unmatched. CDR3: CASSQSSGGSTDTQYF. The CDR3, as DNA: TGCGCCAGCAGCCAATCTAGCGGGGGAAGCACAGATACGCAGTATTTT.

The chain joins TRBV20-1 to TRBJ2-5; 11 bases align to TRBD2. The germline V gene encodes CDR1 DFQATT and CDR2 SNEGSKA (reference sequence). There are 14 residues in the CDR3. Losses at the gene ends were 1 base for V and 5 bases for J; bases not matched to a gene: 3. CDR3 in amino acids: CSARGLAGWETQYF. The CDR3 DNA sequence: TGCAGTGCTAGAGGACTAGCGGGATGGGAGACCCAGTACTTC.

The CDR3: CAISDRTGTSEQFF. In nucleotides, the CDR3 is TGTGCCATCAGTGACCGGACAGGTACTTCTGAGCAGTTCTTC. This chain connects TRBV10-3 to TRBJ2-1; 7 bases are a match to TRBD1. The CDR3 is made up of 14 amino acids. Germline V gene data show CDR1 as ENHRY and CDR2 as SYGVKD. Losses at the gene ends were 3 bases for V and 9 bases for J; bases not matched to a gene: 8.

The chain uses TRBV27 and TRBJ2-5; the D gene is possibly TRBD2 (6 bases). Germline V gene lookup returns CDR1 MNHEY and CDR2 SMNVEV (reference sequence). The CDR3 extends over 15 amino acids. V lost 7 bases and J lost 5, with 20 bases in between. CDR3 region: CASTRNGRELETQYF. The DNA for the CDR3 is TGTGCCAGCACTCGGAACGGGAGAGAGTTGGAGACCCAGTACTTC.

J is TRBJ1-1 and V is TRBV25-1; possible D gene TRBD1, 5 bases. Trimming cost V 6 bases and J 5 bases, with 22 bases left between them. Germline V CDR1 and CDR2: MGHDK, SYGVNS. This CDR3 comprises 16 residues. CDR3 nucleotides: TGTGCCAGCAGCCCTATCTCTGGGGCCGGAGGGACTGAAGCTTTCTTT. It translates to CASSPISGAGGTEAFF.